This TCR beta chain emerged from a study of blood T cell repertoires in COVID-19. Background on the study: Samples representing acute and convalescent COVID-19 were sourced from the United States, Italy and Spain. PBMCs, B-cell-depleted T cells, or T cells were the source of the cDNA or gDNA that made up the material.

Patients in Seattle were enrolled during active infection, then followed longitudinally. Germline V CDR1 and CDR2: LGHDT, YNNKEL (reference sequence). This CDR3 contains 12 residues. As processed by the authors: Amplification from reference gene primers served as the basis for estimated nucleated cell counts. Measured with immunoSEQ multiplex PCR; TCRdb has only the in-frame clones, and not every one. Clonal size and the V and J genes are those of that table, whereas D and trimming came from the DNA. This sample yields hundreds of thousands of clones, of which around 90% are seen a single time; roughly 0.78% belongs to the top ten. On this clone: An end of the junction does not agree with germline; a read error may underlie this.

The chain combines TRBV3-1 (or the pseudogene TRBV3-2) with TRBJ2-7; possibly TRBD1 for D (6 bases). The specimen sequenced was peripheral blood. This receptor was taken from a man younger than 35 with COVID-19, enrolled during active disease. In DNA form, the CDR3 reads TGTGCCAGCAGCCAATCACGGACAGATGTGGTATTC. Its protein product is CASSQSRTDVVF.